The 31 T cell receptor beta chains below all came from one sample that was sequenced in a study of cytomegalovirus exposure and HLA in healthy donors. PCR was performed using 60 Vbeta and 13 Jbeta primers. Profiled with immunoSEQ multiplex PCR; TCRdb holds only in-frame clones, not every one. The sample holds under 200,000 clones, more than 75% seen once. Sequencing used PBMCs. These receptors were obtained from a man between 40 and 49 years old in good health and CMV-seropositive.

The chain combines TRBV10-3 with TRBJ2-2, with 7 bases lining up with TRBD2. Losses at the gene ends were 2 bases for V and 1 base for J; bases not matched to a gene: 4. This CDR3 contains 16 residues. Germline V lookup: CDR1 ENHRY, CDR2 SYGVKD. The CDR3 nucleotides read TGTGCCATCAGTGAGGCTCAGCGGGAGAACACCGGGGAGCTGTTTTTT. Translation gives CAISEAQRENTGELFF.

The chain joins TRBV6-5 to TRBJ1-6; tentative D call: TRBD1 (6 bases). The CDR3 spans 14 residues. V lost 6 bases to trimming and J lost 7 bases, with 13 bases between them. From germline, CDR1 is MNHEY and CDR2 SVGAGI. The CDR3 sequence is CASSGTSQNSPLHF. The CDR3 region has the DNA TGTGCCAGCAGCGGGACATCTCAAAATTCACCCCTCCACTTT.

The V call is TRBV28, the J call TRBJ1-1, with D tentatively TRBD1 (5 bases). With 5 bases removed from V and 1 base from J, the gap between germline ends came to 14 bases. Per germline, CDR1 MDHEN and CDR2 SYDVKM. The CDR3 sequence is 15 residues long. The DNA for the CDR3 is TGTGCCAGCAGTGCCTCTGGGGGGTCGAACACTGAAGCTTTCTTT. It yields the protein CASSASGGSNTEAFF.

CDR3 region: CASRQLQQGAAEAFF. CDR3 nucleotides: TGTGCCAGCAGGCAACTACAACAGGGGGCCGCTGAAGCTTTCTTT. The V and J genes are TRBV6-6 and TRBJ1-1; 9 bases agree with TRBD1. Germline V gene lookup returns CDR1 MNHNY and CDR2 SVGAGI (reference sequence). After removal of 6 bases from V and 6 bases from J, the junction contained 11 bases not matched to a gene. The CDR3 has 15 residues.

CDR3: CASSFDRQGGREQYF. CDR3 bases: TGCGCCAGCAGCTTTGATAGACAGGGGGGACGCGAGCAGTACTTC. This chain uses TRBV5-1 with TRBJ2-7; 9 bases map to TRBD1. The CDR3 totals 15 residues. The germline CDR1 and CDR2 sequences are SGHRS and YFSETQ. After removal of 2 bases from V and 6 bases from J, the junction contained 9 bases not matched to a gene.

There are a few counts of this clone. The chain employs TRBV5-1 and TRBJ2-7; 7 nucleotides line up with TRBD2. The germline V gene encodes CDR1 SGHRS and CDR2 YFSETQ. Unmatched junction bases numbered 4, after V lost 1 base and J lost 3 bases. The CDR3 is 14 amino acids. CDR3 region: CASSLSGGNYEQYF. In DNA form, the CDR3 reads TGCGCCAGCAGCTTGTCGGGGGGTAACTACGAGCAGTACTTC. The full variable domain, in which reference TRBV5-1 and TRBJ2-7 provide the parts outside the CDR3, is KAGVTQTPRYLIKTRGQQVTLSCSPISGHRSVSWYQQTPGQGLQFLFEYFSETQRNKGNFPGRFSGRQFSNSRSEMNVSTLELGDSALYLCASSLSGGNYEQYFGPGTRLTVT.

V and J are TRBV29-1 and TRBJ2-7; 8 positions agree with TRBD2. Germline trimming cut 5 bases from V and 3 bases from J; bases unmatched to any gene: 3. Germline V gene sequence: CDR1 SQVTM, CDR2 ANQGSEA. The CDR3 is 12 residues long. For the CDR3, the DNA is TGCAGCGTTCTAGCGGGCCGCTACGAGCAGTACTTC. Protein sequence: CSVLAGRYEQYF.

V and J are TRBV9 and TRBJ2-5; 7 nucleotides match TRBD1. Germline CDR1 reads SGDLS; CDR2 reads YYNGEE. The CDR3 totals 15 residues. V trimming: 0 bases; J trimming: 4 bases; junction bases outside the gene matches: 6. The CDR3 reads CASSVGTDRSETQYF. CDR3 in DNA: TGTGCCAGCAGCGTAGGGACGGACAGGTCAGAGACCCAGTACTTC.

The CDR3 DNA is TGTGCCACCAGCAGAGGGGGACAGGTGGGAAACACTGAAGCTTTCTTT. This sequence encodes CATSRGGQVGNTEAFF. V is TRBV15 and J is TRBJ1-1, with 8 bases that match TRBD1. Germline V lookup: CDR1 LNHNV, CDR2 YYDKDF (reference sequence). The CDR3 contains 16 residues. Trimming removed 1 base from V and 2 bases from J; junction bases left unmatched: 6.

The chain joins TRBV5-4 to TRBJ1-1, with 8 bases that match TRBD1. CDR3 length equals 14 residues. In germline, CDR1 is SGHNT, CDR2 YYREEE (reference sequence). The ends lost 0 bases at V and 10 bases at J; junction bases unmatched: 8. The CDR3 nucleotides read TGTGCCAGCAGCTTGGCCGGACAGGGTTTAAGAGCTTTCTTT. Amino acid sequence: CASSLAGQGLRAFF. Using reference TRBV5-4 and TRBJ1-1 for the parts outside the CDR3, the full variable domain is ETGVTQSPTHLIKTRGQQVTLRCSSQSGHNTVSWYQQALGQGPQFIFQYYREEENGRGNFPPRFSGLQFPNYSSELNVNALELDDSALYLCASSLAGQGLRAFFGQGTRLTVV.

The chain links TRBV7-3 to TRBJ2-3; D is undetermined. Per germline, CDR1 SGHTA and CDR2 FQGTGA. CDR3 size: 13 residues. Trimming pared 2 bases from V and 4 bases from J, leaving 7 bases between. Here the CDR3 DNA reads TGTGCCAGCAGCTTAGGGCTATCAGATACGCAGTATTTT. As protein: CASSLGLSDTQYF.

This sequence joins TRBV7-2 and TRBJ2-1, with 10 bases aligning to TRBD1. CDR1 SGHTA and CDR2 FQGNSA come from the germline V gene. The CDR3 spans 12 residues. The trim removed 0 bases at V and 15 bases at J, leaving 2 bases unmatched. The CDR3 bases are TGTGCCAGCAGCTTAGCCCGGACAGGGGGGTTCTTC. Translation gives CASSLARTGGFF.

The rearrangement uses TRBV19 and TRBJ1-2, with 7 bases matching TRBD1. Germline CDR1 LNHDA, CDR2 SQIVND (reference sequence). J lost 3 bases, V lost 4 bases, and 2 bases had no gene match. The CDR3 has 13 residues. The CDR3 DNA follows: TGTGCCAGTAGTAGAGGGACAGACTATGGCTACACCTTC. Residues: CASSRGTDYGYTF. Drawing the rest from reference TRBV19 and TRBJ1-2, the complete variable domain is DGGITQSPKYLFRKEGQNVTLSCEQNLNHDAMYWYRQDPGQGLRLIYYSQIVNDFQKGDIAEGYSVSREKKESFPLTVTSAQKNPTAFYLCASSRGTDYGYTFGSGTRLTVV.

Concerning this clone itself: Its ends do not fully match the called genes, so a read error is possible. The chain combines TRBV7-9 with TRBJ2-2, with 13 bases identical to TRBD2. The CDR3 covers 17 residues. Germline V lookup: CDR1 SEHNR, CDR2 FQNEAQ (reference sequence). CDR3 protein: CANSPGLAGMNTGELFF. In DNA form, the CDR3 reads TGTGCCAACAGCCCGGGACTAGCGGGGATGAACACCGGGGAGCTGTTTTTT.

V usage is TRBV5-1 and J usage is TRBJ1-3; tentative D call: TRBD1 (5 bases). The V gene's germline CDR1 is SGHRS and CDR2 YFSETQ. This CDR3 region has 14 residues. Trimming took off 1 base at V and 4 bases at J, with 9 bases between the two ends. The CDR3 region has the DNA TGCGCCAGCAGCTTGACAGGAGAGGGAAACACCATATATTTT. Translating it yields CASSLTGEGNTIYF.

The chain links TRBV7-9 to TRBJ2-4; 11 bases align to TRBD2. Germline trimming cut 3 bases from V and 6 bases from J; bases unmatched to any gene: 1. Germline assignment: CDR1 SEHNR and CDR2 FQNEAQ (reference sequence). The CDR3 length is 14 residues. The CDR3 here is CASSFGTSGNIQYF. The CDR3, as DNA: TGTGCCAGCAGCTTCGGGACTAGCGGAAACATTCAGTACTTC.

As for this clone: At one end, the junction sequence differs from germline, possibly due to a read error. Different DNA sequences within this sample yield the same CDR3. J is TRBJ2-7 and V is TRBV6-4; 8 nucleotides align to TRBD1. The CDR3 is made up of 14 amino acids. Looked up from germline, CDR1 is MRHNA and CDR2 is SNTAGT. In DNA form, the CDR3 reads TGTGCCAGCAGAGATGAGGGACAGGTATACGAGCAATACTTC. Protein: CASRDEGQVYEQYF.

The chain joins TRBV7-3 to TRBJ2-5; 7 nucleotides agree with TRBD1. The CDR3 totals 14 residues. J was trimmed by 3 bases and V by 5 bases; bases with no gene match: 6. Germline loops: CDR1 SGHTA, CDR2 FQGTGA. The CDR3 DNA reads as TGTGCCAGCAGCCGTACAGGGGCCGAAGAGACCCAGTACTTC. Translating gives CASSRTGAEETQYF.

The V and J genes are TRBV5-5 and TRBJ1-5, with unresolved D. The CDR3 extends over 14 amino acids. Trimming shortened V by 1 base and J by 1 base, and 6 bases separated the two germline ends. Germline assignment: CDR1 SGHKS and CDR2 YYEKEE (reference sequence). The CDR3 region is CASSLFRSNQPQHF. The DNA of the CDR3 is TGTGCCAGCAGCTTGTTCAGGAGCAATCAGCCCCAGCATTTT.

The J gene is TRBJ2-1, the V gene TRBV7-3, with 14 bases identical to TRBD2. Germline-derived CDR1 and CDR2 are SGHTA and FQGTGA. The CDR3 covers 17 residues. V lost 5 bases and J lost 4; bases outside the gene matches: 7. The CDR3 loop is CASSPSGTSGGYNEQFF. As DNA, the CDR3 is TGTGCCAGCAGCCCCTCCGGGACTAGCGGGGGTTACAATGAGCAGTTCTTC.

The CDR3 coding sequence is TGTGCCAGCAGCTACCTAGCGGGAGGGCAGGCTAATGAGCAGTTCTTC. This gives the protein CASSYLAGGQANEQFF. The genes are TRBV11-2 and TRBJ2-1, with TRBD2 matching 12 bases. CDR3 length equals 16 residues. The germline gives CDR1 SGHAT, CDR2 FQNNGV. J lost 7 bases, V lost 4 bases, and 8 bases had no gene match.

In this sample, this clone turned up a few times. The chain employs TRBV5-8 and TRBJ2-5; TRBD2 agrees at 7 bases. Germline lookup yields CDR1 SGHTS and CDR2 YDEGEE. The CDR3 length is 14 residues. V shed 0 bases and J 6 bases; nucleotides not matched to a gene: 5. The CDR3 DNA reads TGTGCCAGCAGCTTGGCCGGCGGGAGTAAGACCCAGTACTTC. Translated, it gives CASSLAGGSKTQYF.

The CDR3 nucleotides read TGTGCCAGCATCTTAAGGGGGACTGGGGCCAACGTCCTGACTTTC. Its translation: CASILRGTGANVLTF. V and J are TRBV5-6 and TRBJ2-6; weak D call: TRBD1 (6 bases). V gave up 6 bases and J gave up 2 bases, with 12 bases separating them. Germline V gives CDR1 SGHDT, CDR2 YYEEEE. The CDR3 is 15 residues long.

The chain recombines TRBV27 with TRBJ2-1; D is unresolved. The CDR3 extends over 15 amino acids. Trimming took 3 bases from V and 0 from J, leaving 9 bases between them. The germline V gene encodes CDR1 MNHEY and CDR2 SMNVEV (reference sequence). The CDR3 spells CASSLVGDSYNEQFF. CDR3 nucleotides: TGTGCCAGCAGTTTGGTCGGAGACTCCTACAATGAGCAGTTCTTC.

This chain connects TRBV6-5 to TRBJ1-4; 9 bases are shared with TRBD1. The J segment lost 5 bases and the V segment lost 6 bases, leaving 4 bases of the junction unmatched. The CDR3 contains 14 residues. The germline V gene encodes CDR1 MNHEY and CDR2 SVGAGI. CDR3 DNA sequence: TGTGCCAGCAGAGAACAGGGGGCGAATGAAAAACTGTTTTTT. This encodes CASREQGANEKLFF.

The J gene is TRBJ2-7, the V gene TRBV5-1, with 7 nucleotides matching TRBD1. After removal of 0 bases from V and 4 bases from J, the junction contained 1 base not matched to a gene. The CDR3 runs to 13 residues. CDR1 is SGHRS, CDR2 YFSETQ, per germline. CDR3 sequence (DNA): TGCGCCAGCAGCTTGGGGGACAGATACGAGCAGTACTTC. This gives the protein CASSLGDRYEQYF.

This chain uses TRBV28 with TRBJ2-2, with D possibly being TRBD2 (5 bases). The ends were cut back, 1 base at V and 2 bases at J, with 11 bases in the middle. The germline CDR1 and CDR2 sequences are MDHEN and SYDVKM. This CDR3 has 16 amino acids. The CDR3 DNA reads TGTGCCAGCAGTTTATTGGCTCTAGCTAACACCGGGGAGCTGTTTTTT. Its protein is CASSLLALANTGELFF.

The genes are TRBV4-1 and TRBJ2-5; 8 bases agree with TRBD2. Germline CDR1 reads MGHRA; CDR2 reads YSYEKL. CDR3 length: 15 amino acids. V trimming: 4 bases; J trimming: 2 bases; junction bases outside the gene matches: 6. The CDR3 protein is CASSPGGLAQETQYF. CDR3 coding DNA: TGCGCCAGCAGCCCCGGAGGACTAGCTCAAGAGACCCAGTACTTC.

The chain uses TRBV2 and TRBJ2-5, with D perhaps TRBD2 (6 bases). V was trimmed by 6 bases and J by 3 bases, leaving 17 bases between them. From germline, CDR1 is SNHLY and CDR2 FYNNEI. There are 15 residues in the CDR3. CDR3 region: CASRWLGLRKETQYF. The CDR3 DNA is TGTGCCAGCAGGTGGTTGGGACTTCGAAAAGAGACCCAGTACTTC.

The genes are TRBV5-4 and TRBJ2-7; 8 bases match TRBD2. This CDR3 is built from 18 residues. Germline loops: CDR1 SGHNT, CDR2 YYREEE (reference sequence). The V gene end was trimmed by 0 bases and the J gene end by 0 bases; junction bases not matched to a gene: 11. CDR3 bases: TGTGCCAGCAGCTTGGAAGGTAGCGGGGTGACTGTCTCCTACGAGCAGTACTTC. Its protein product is CASSLEGSGVTVSYEQYF.

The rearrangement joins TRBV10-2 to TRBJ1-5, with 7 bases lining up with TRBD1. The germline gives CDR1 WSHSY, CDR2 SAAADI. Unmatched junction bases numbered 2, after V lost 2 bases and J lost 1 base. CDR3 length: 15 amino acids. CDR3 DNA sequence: TGCGCCAGCAGTGAGGGGGGACAGAGCAATCAGCCCCAGCATTTT. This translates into CASSEGGQSNQPQHF.